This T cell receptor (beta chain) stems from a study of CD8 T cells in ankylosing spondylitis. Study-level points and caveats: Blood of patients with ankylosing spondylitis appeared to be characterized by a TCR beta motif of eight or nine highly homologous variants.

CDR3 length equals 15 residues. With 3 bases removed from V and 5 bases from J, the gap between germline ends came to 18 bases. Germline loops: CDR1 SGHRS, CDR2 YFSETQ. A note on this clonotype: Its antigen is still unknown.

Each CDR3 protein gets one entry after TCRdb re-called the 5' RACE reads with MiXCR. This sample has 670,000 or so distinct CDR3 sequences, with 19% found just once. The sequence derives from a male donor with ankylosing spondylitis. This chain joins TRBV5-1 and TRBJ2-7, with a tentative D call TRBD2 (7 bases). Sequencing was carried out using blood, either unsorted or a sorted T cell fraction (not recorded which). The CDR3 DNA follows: TGCGCCAGCAGCTCAGGGGCGGGGGCCGTCAACGAGCAGTACTTC. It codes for CASSSGAGAVNEQYF. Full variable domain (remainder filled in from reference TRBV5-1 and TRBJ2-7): KAGVTQTPRYLIKTRGQQVTLSCSPISGHRSVSWYQQTPGQGLQFLFEYFSETQRNKGNFPGRFSGRQFSNSRSEMNVSTLELGDSALYLCASSSGAGAVNEQYFGPGTRLTVT.